Below are 10 T cell receptor beta chains sequenced from a single sample in a study of PD-1 blockade in mismatch repair-deficient tumors. The assay was immunoSEQ multiplex PCR, and TCRdb's table has in-frame clones only and misses some. The sample has tens of thousands of clones, over 75% seen once. The sequences come from peripheral blood, collected 12 weeks after starting pembrolizumab. The receptors come from an adult with mismatch repair-deficient cancer.

The V gene is TRBV28, the J gene TRBJ2-7, with D possibly TRBD1 on 6 matching bases. The CDR3 spans 14 residues. Germline CDR1 MDHEN, CDR2 SYDVKM. The V end lost 5 bases, the J end lost 3 bases, and 14 bases lay between the germline ends. This CDR3 is CASSTGTSGYEQYF. CDR3 bases: TGTGCCAGCAGTACCGGGACATCGGGCTACGAGCAGTACTTC.

The chain recombines TRBV7-6 with TRBJ2-7; TRBD2 matches at 10 bases. Germline CDR1 and CDR2: SGHVS and FNYEAQ. V lost 5 bases to trimming and J lost 4 bases; unmatched junction nucleotides: 8. CDR3 length: 15 residues. Here the CDR3 reads CASSGGTSVMYEQYF. In nucleotides, the CDR3 is TGTGCCAGCAGCGGGGGGACTAGCGTAATGTACGAGCAGTACTTC. Looking up the rest from reference TRBV7-6 and TRBJ2-7 gives the full variable domain: GAGVSQSPRYKVTKRGQDVALRCDPISGHVSLYWYRQALGQGPEFLTYFNYEAQQDKSGLPNDRFSAERPEGSISTLTIQRTEQRDSAMYRCASSGGTSVMYEQYFGPGTRLTVT.

The chain combines TRBV6-5 with TRBJ2-2; D gene uncertain. The CDR3 runs to 14 residues. CDR1 is MNHEY, CDR2 SVGAGI, per germline. Trimming shortened V by 0 bases and J by 1 base, and 3 bases separated the two germline ends. CDR3 sequence (DNA): TGTGCCAGCAGTTACTCGGGGAACACCGGGGAGCTGTTTTTT. Translating gives CASSYSGNTGELFF.

A single count supports this clone. This rearrangement joins TRBV5-4 to TRBJ2-7; D not resolved. Germline V gene sequence: CDR1 SGHNT, CDR2 YYREEE (reference sequence). Between the trimmed V and J ends, which lost 0 bases and 0 bases, there was a span of 7 bases. This CDR3 has 14 amino acids. The CDR3 region is CASSLVGNSYEQYF. CDR3 bases: TGTGCCAGCAGCTTGGTCGGCAACTCCTACGAGCAGTACTTC.

V and J are TRBV7-9 and TRBJ1-2, with D uncertain. The CDR3 runs to 18 residues. V was pared by 5 bases and J by 5 bases, with 27 bases between. Germline V lookup: CDR1 SEHNR, CDR2 FQNEAQ (reference sequence). CDR3 bases: TGTGCCAGCAGCCCAACCGTGGCCCGGCGCGGTGGGATTTATGGCTACACCTTC. Amino acid sequence: CASSPTVARRGGIYGYTF.

The chain joins TRBV11-3 to TRBJ2-1; D not resolved. Germline V lookup: CDR1 SGHNT, CDR2 YENEEA. CDR3 length: 12 residues. V was cut by 1 base and J by 7 bases, with 5 bases left in between. The CDR3 protein is CASSLVPNEQFF. The CDR3 DNA sequence: TGTGCCAGCAGCTTAGTTCCGAATGAGCAGTTCTTC. Filled out from reference TRBV11-3 and TRBJ2-1, the complete variable domain reads EAGVVQSPRYKIIEKKQPVAFWCNPISGHNTLYWYLQNLGQGPELLIRYENEEAVDDSQLPKDRFSAERLKGVDSTLKIQPAELGDSAVYLCASSLVPNEQFFGPGTRLTVL.

This clone was counted at least ten times. The chain couples TRBV7-9 to TRBJ1-1; perhaps TRBD1 as D (5 bases). The CDR3 extends over 15 amino acids. CDR1 and CDR2 (germline): SEHNR, FQNEAQ (reference sequence). Between the trimmed V and J ends, which lost 5 bases and 1 base, there was a span of 14 bases. CDR3 DNA: TGTGCCAGCAGCCCCAACCTCAGGGAGAACACTGAAGCTTTCTTT. As protein: CASSPNLRENTEAFF.

This chain uses TRBV4-3 with TRBJ2-3; D call uncertain. The CDR3 length is 16 residues. V lost 0 bases and J 2 bases, leaving 12 bases between the germline ends. The germline V gene has CDR1 LGHNA and CDR2 YSLEER. The CDR3 reads CASSQDPASITDTQYF. CDR3 nucleotides: TGCGCCAGCAGCCAAGATCCGGCAAGCATCACAGATACGCAGTATTTT.

This clone was recorded only once. This chain links TRBV11-2 with TRBJ2-7; D not resolved. The germline V and J ends were trimmed by 4 bases and 4 bases, with 20 bases remaining between them. The CDR3 is made up of 16 amino acids. The germline V gene encodes CDR1 SGHAT and CDR2 FQNNGV. The chain's CDR3 is CASSSNIGPASYEQYF. The CDR3 DNA follows: TGTGCCAGCAGCTCAAATATTGGACCCGCCTCATACGAGCAGTACTTC.

The chain recombines TRBV5-1 with TRBJ1-4; perhaps TRBD1 as D (5 bases). The CDR3 covers 15 residues. V lost 0 bases to trimming and J lost 5 bases, with 11 bases between them. CDR1 and CDR2 from the germline V gene are SGHRS and YFSETQ. The CDR3 spells CASSLGMGRNEKLFF. In DNA, the CDR3 is TGCGCCAGCAGCTTGGGTATGGGACGGAATGAAAAACTGTTTTTT.